This record concerns one T cell receptor (beta chain) sequence. The sample belongs to a study of OX40 agonist ivuxolimab in advanced cancers. Study-wide background: Patients undergoing dose escalation presented with hepatocellular carcinoma, melanoma, renal cell or head and neck cancer.

Generated by immunoSEQ multiplex PCR, the TCRdb table keeps only in-frame clones and is missing some. The sample consists of about 21,000 clones, around 87% of them appearing once. The starting material was CD4+ or CD8+ T cells sorted from blood, obtained in a trial of the OX40 agonist ivuxolimab. This TCR was sampled from an adult with an advanced solid tumor such as melanoma, head and neck, liver or kidney cancer.

CDR3 sequence: CASSYSLTGEQYF. The CDR3 region has the DNA TGTGCCAGCAGTTACTCACTAACTGGGGAGCAGTACTTC. The gene calls are TRBV6-5 and TRBJ2-7, with no clear D. The CDR3 runs to 13 residues. The germline V gene encodes CDR1 MNHEY and CDR2 SVGAGI. V lost 0 bases and J 7 bases, leaving 10 bases between the germline ends.